This T cell receptor beta chain derives from a study of blood T cell repertoires in COVID-19. Study-level information: Sites in the United States, Italy and Spain provided acute and convalescent COVID-19 samples.

This CDR3 contains 12 residues. The germline V gene encodes CDR1 SGHTA and CDR2 FQGTGA. Between the trimmed V and J ends, which lost 5 bases and 6 bases, there was a span of 11 bases. The protocol was immunoSEQ multiplex PCR, while the TCRdb copy is restricted to in-frame clones and leaves out a portion. The sample has 330,000 or so clones; 89% are singletons. What was sequenced was peripheral blood. V usage is TRBV7-3 and J usage is TRBJ2-7; D is undetermined. The sequence derives from an older woman with COVID-19, enrolled during active disease. CDR3 sequence: CASSPSRVEQYF. The CDR3 DNA sequence: TGTGCCAGCAGCCCCTCTCGGGTCGAGCAGTACTTC.